These T cell receptor beta chains were read from a single sample in a study of OX40 agonist ivuxolimab in advanced cancers. The protocol was immunoSEQ multiplex PCR, while the TCRdb copy is restricted to in-frame clones and leaves out a portion. The data show under 90,000 clones, about 90% seen once. This specimen consisted of CD4+ or CD8+ T cells sorted from blood, obtained in a trial of the OX40 agonist ivuxolimab. Receptors originate from an adult with an advanced solid tumor such as melanoma, head and neck, liver or kidney cancer. The CDR3 runs from the conserved cysteine through the conserved F or W.

V | length | CDR3
TRBV7-9 | 17 | CASSSRARSSSGNTIYF
TRBV27 | 16 | CASSLRLNGGGTEAFF
TRBV18 | 16 | CASSPRRDEFQETQYF
TRBV5-1 | 14 | CASSTQGGSYEQYF
TRBV5-1 | 15 | CASSHQGAGTYEQYF
TRBV2 | 13 | CASIVTANYGYTF
TRBV5-1 | 14 | CASSTGGSGNTIYF
TRBV27 | 15 | CASSLYGTSGYEQYF
TRBV28 | 13 | CASSLRIGNTIYF
TRBV15 | 16 | CATSPPGAGGINEQFF
TRBV5-4 | 15 | CASSLVGRENYGYTF
TRBV9 | 16 | CASSVALDSMGTEAFF
TRBV2 | 14 | CASSTGMGVRPQHF
TRBV6-5 | 15 | CASSYGSSSYNEQFF